The 22 T cell receptor beta chains below come from one sample, sequenced in a study of blood T cell repertoires in COVID-19. Clones were read by immunoSEQ multiplex PCR, and TCRdb kept only the in-frame ones, dropping some. The data contain 45,000 to 70,000 clones, approximately 87% of them singletons. Sequenced input: peripheral blood. The receptor source for this set is a woman aged 55-70 years with COVID-19, enrolled during active disease.

The J gene is TRBJ1-1, the V gene TRBV19; tentatively, D is TRBD1 (5 bases). The germline gives CDR1 LNHDA, CDR2 SQIVND (reference sequence). The CDR3 totals 14 residues. Between the trimmed V and J ends, which lost 7 bases and 0 bases, there was a span of 12 bases. CDR3: CASKASGVNTEAFF. The CDR3 DNA sequence: TGTGCCAGTAAAGCGTCGGGGGTGAACACTGAAGCTTTCTTT.

This chain uses TRBV3-1 (or the pseudogene TRBV3-2) with TRBJ2-7; D is possibly TRBD1 (5 bases). Trimming left V 2 bases short and J 5 bases short, with 10 bases between. Germline V lookup: CDR1 LGHDT, CDR2 YNNKEL (reference sequence). This CDR3 contains 13 residues. DNA for the CDR3: TGTGCCAGCAGCCAAAAGGGGTTCGACGAGCAGTACTTC. Translation gives CASSQKGFDEQYF.

The chain couples TRBV28 to TRBJ1-5; 10 bases agree with TRBD1. Germline V lookup: CDR1 MDHEN, CDR2 SYDVKM. The CDR3 length is 15 residues. Losses at the gene ends were 6 bases for V and 6 bases for J; bases not matched to a gene: 8. CDR3 nucleotide sequence: TGTGCCAGCAGATCCTACGGACAGGGGGGTCAGCCCCAGCATTTT. Amino acids: CASRSYGQGGQPQHF.

V usage is TRBV20-1 and J usage is TRBJ1-1; tentatively, D is TRBD1 (5 bases). CDR3 length equals 11 residues. Trimming stripped 8 bases from V and 5 bases from J, with 12 bases between. Germline V lookup: CDR1 DFQATT, CDR2 SNEGSKA (reference sequence). The CDR3 nucleotides are TGCAGTTCCAGACGGGGGACTGAAGCTTTCTTT. It translates to CSSRRGTEAFF.

V usage is TRBV3-1 (or the pseudogene TRBV3-2) and J usage is TRBJ2-7; no reliable D call. Germline-derived CDR1 and CDR2 are LGHDT and YNNKEL (reference sequence). The ends were cut back, 0 bases at V and 5 bases at J, with 14 bases in the middle. This CDR3 has 15 residues. The CDR3 DNA sequence: TGTGCCAGCAGCCAAGATATAAGAGCTACCCACGAGCAGTACTTC. Translated: CASSQDIRATHEQYF.

The chain recombines TRBV2 with TRBJ1-5, with D hard to call. V dropped 5 bases and J dropped 3 bases, with 11 bases sitting between them. CDR1 is SNHLY, CDR2 FYNNEI, per germline. The length of the CDR3 is 14 residues. In DNA form, the CDR3 reads TGTGCCAGCAGTAACCGGGAACTCAATCAGCCCCAGCATTTT. Amino acid sequence: CASSNRELNQPQHF. Full variable domain (missing parts from reference TRBV2 and TRBJ1-5): EPEVTQTPSHQVTQMGQEVILRCVPISNHLYFYWYRQILGQKVEFLVSFYNNEISEKSEIFDDQFSVERPDGSNFTLKIRSTKLEDSAMYFCASSNRELNQPQHFGDGTRLSIL.

V gene TRBV6-5 combines with J gene TRBJ2-4; 7 bases fit TRBD1. Germline V gene lookup returns CDR1 MNHEY and CDR2 SVGAGI. The CDR3 is 13 amino acids. J was trimmed by 8 bases and V by 6 bases; bases with no gene match: 7. The CDR3 here is CASSDRVDDIQYF. In nucleotides, the CDR3 is TGTGCCAGCAGCGACAGGGTGGATGACATTCAGTACTTC.

This clone is labeled as medium-sized. The CDR3: CAEGTSYNEQFF. CDR3 sequence (DNA): TGTGCCGAGGGAACTAGCTATAATGAGCAGTTCTTC. The rearrangement joins TRBV6-6 to TRBJ2-1; D perhaps matches TRBD2 (6 bases). The CDR3 totals 12 residues. The V gene lost 11 bases and the J gene lost 7 bases, with 15 bases spanning the gap. The germline gives CDR1 MNHNY, CDR2 SVGAGI (reference sequence).

The chain couples TRBV5-1 to TRBJ2-1; TRBD2 aligns across 11 bases. Germline trimming cut 0 bases from V and 10 bases from J; bases unmatched to any gene: 9. The CDR3 runs 16 residues. Germline V gives CDR1 SGHRS, CDR2 YFSETQ. CDR3 region: CASSLVAGGLNTEQFF. CDR3 bases: TGCGCCAGCAGCTTGGTAGCGGGAGGGCTCAATACAGAGCAGTTCTTC.

V usage is TRBV2 and J usage is TRBJ1-3; 9 bases line up with TRBD1. CDR1 is SNHLY, CDR2 FYNNEI, per germline. This CDR3 comprises 14 residues. The V and J ends lost 6 bases and 0 bases, in that order; junction bases with no gene match: 0. Here the CDR3 DNA reads TGTGCCAGCAGGGGACAGGGCTCTGGAAACACCATATATTTT. Translation gives CASRGQGSGNTIYF.

V is TRBV6-5 and J is TRBJ2-1; 7 nucleotides align to TRBD2. The CDR3 covers 13 residues. V lost 6 bases and J lost 8; bases outside the gene matches: 7. Per germline, CDR1 MNHEY and CDR2 SVGAGI. The CDR3 nucleotides are TGTGCCAGCAGAGGACTAGTGGGCGATGAGCAGTTCTTC. Protein sequence: CASRGLVGDEQFF.

The chain carries TRBV28 and TRBJ2-1, with a possible D match to TRBD1 (5 bases). Per germline, CDR1 MDHEN and CDR2 SYDVKM. V lost 6 bases and J lost 10, with 16 bases in between. The CDR3 consists of 13 residues. CDR3 residues: CASSSHFRGEQFF. The CDR3, as DNA: TGTGCCAGCAGCTCCCATTTTAGGGGAGAGCAGTTCTTC.

The chain is built from TRBV19 and TRBJ1-2; D unresolved. Per germline, CDR1 LNHDA and CDR2 SQIVND (reference sequence). Trimming left V 3 bases short and J 8 bases short, with 13 bases between. The CDR3 covers 13 residues. This chain's CDR3 is CASSINPAAGYTF. As DNA, the CDR3 is TGTGCCAGTAGTATTAATCCAGCAGCGGGCTACACCTTC.

The chain links TRBV5-5 to TRBJ1-2, with 12 positions matching TRBD1. Germline V lookup: CDR1 SGHKS, CDR2 YYEKEE (reference sequence). The CDR3 has 18 amino acids. V dropped 0 bases and J dropped 4; count of bases not matched to a gene: 10. CDR3 protein: CASSLAPGQGAHGYGYTF. Written as DNA, the CDR3 is TGTGCCAGCAGCTTGGCTCCGGGACAGGGGGCGCACGGCTATGGCTACACCTTC.

The rearrangement joins TRBV5-1 to TRBJ2-5, with D tentatively TRBD2 (6 bases). The CDR3 is 15 residues long. Germline V CDR1 and CDR2: SGHRS, YFSETQ. The V end lost 2 bases, the J end lost 1 base, and 12 bases lay between the germline ends. The CDR3 protein is CASSLRSSVQETQYF. In DNA form, the CDR3 reads TGCGCCAGCAGCTTAAGGTCTAGCGTCCAAGAGACCCAGTACTTC.

The chain couples TRBV30 to TRBJ2-2; D possibly corresponds to TRBD2 (6 bases). This CDR3 has 13 amino acids. Trimming pared 3 bases from V and 8 bases from J, leaving 13 bases between. Germline loops: CDR1 GTSNPN, CDR2 SVGIG (reference sequence). CDR3 DNA: TGTGCCTGGAGCAAAACTAGCACTGGGGAGCTGTTTTTT. This codes for CAWSKTSTGELFF.

This chain joins TRBV6-6 and TRBJ1-4; D is perhaps TRBD1 (6 bases). V lost 6 bases, J lost 5 bases, and 13 bases lay in between. CDR1 and CDR2 from the germline V gene are MNHNY and SVGAGI (reference sequence). The CDR3 contains 14 residues. Here the CDR3 DNA reads TGTGCCAGCAGCACCCGACAGGTGAATGAAAAACTGTTTTTT. Translation: CASSTRQVNEKLFF.

V and J are TRBV7-9 and TRBJ1-2; D remains ambiguous. V shed 6 bases and J shed 8 bases, with 16 bases lying between them. Germline values: CDR1 SEHNR, CDR2 FQNEAQ (reference sequence). The CDR3 extends over 13 amino acids. The CDR3 region is CASSLEEDGGYTF. The CDR3 DNA reads TGTGCCAGCAGTCTCGAGGAGGACGGGGGCTACACCTTC.

This clone was counted a single time. The chain has TRBV4-1 and TRBJ2-5, with TRBD2 identical over 12 bases. From germline, CDR1 is MGHRA and CDR2 YSYEKL. V trimming: 5 bases; J trimming: 5 bases; junction bases outside the gene matches: 3. The CDR3 is made up of 14 amino acids. This chain's CDR3 is CASSSSGRAETQYF. DNA for the CDR3: TGCGCCAGCAGCTCTAGCGGGAGGGCGGAGACCCAGTACTTC.

The chain uses TRBV5-1 and TRBJ2-3, with D tentatively TRBD2 (5 bases). Trimming took off 0 bases at V and 3 bases at J, with 11 bases between the two ends. Germline CDR1 SGHRS, CDR2 YFSETQ. The CDR3 sequence is 15 residues long. The chain's CDR3 is CASSLGGRLTDTQYF. CDR3 bases: TGCGCCAGCAGCTTGGGAGGGCGTCTGACAGATACGCAGTATTTT.

V usage is TRBV5-1 and J usage is TRBJ2-1; 10 bases align to TRBD2. Germline V gene lookup returns CDR1 SGHRS and CDR2 YFSETQ. The CDR3 contains 16 residues. J gave up 0 bases and V 0 bases, and 0 bases lay outside the gene matches. The DNA of the CDR3 is TGCGCCAGCAGCTTGGAGCGGGGGGGCTCCTACAATGAGCAGTTCTTC. It is translated as CASSLERGGSYNEQFF.

V and J are TRBV15 and TRBJ2-1, with D tentatively TRBD2 (5 bases). V dropped 0 bases and J dropped 12 bases, with 12 bases sitting between them. Germline values: CDR1 LNHNV, CDR2 YYDKDF (reference sequence). The CDR3 runs 13 residues. CDR3 sequence: CATSRDAGVGQFF. The CDR3 region has the DNA TGTGCCACCAGCAGAGATGCCGGGGTTGGGCAGTTCTTC.